This TCR beta chain was sequenced in a study of vaccination and CD4 T cells after COVID-19. Whole-study context: Overlapping spike pools from SARS-CoV-2 and HCoV-NL63, HCoV-OC43 and HCoV-229E served as culture stimuli. Study-wide findings and caveats: Spike mono-reactivity was found in 304 of the 307 vaccine-specific clones identified in convalescent patients.

Sequencing of DNA taken from cultured CD4+ T cells relied on the Oncomine TCR Beta short-read assay. TCRdb itself ran the PCR reads through MiXCR, one entry per CDR3 protein. The profile shows over 12,000 distinct CDR3 sequences, just over 55% of them singletons. This CDR3 has 16 residues. CDR1 DFQATT and CDR2 SNEGSKA come from the germline V gene (reference sequence). Trimming left V 2 bases short and J 0 bases short, with 14 bases between. The treatment is: approximately 9-day PBMC culture with coronavirus spike peptide pools or control peptides (ViraFEST assay). The dates of positive PCR tests extended from March through December 2020 and came before the US Alpha, Beta and Delta variants. As concerns this clonotype: Its antigen remains unknown.

What was sequenced was CD4+ T cells from blood, cultured in vitro. This TCR derives from a human donor who had recovered from COVID-19. The chain couples TRBV20-1 to TRBJ2-1; no firm D call. The CDR3 nucleotides read TGCAGTGCTAGACCTAGGCGGTCCCGCTCCTACAATGAGCAGTTCTTC. Translated, it gives CSARPRRSRSYNEQFF.